These 26 T cell receptor beta chains came from one sample sequenced in a study of OX40 agonist ivuxolimab in advanced cancers. The assay was immunoSEQ multiplex PCR, and TCRdb's table has in-frame clones only and misses some. The sample lists approximately 65,000 clones; roughly 80% were seen once. Source: CD4+ or CD8+ T cells sorted from blood, taken in a trial of the OX40 agonist ivuxolimab. The receptor set was obtained from an adult with an advanced solid tumor such as melanoma, head and neck, liver or kidney cancer.

J is TRBJ2-3 and V is TRBV11-2; D possibly uses TRBD1 or TRBD2 (5 bases each). The germline V gene has CDR1 SGHAT and CDR2 FQNNGV. The germline V and J ends were trimmed by 2 bases and 2 bases, with 14 bases remaining between them. CDR3 length: 16 amino acids. CDR3 region: CASSLSIGTNTDTQYF. In DNA form, the CDR3 reads TGTGCCAGCAGCTTATCAATCGGGACGAACACAGATACGCAGTATTTT.

Only one count was recorded for this clone. J is TRBJ2-5 and V is TRBV7-2, with D hard to call. V was shortened by 3 bases and J by 4 bases, with 12 bases between the two germline ends. This CDR3 has 14 residues. Germline CDR1 SGHTA, CDR2 FQGNSA. In nucleotides, the CDR3 is TGTGCCAGCAGCTTGGCAGGAATTGGAGAGACCCAGTACTTC. The encoded protein is CASSLAGIGETQYF.

The V gene is TRBV18, the J gene TRBJ2-3; D might be TRBD1 or TRBD2, each matching 6 bases. The V end lost 3 bases, the J end lost 4 bases, and 23 bases lay between the germline ends. Germline CDR1 KGHSH, CDR2 LQKENI. This CDR3 region has 18 residues. CDR3 sequence reads: CASSPSGAFLESSDTQYF. The CDR3 DNA sequence: TGTGCCAGCTCACCGTCGGGGGCGTTTCTCGAGTCCTCAGATACGCAGTATTTT. Full variable domain (outside the CDR3, taken from reference TRBV18 and TRBJ2-3): NAGVMQNPRHLVRRRGQEARLRCSPMKGHSHVYWYRQLPEEGLKFMVYLQKENIIDESGMPKERFSAEFPKEGPSILRIQQVVRGDSAAYFCASSPSGAFLESSDTQYFGPGTRLTVL.

V and J are TRBV5-1 and TRBJ2-7; 14 bases are a match to TRBD2. CDR1 is SGHRS, CDR2 YFSETQ, per germline. After removal of 4 bases from V and 6 bases from J, the junction contained 6 bases not matched to a gene. The CDR3 has 15 amino acids. The DNA of the CDR3 is TGCGCCAGCAGCGGCGGGACTAGCGGGAGTCGCGAGCAGTACTTC. It encodes CASSGGTSGSREQYF. Complete variable domain (other parts from reference TRBV5-1 and TRBJ2-7): KAGVTQTPRYLIKTRGQQVTLSCSPISGHRSVSWYQQTPGQGLQFLFEYFSETQRNKGNFPGRFSGRQFSNSRSEMNVSTLELGDSALYLCASSGGTSGSREQYFGPGTRLTVT.

Note on this clone: Sequence at one end of the junction differs from germline and may be a read error. The rearrangement links TRBV9 to TRBJ1-1, with D perhaps TRBD1 (5 bases). The CDR3 sequence is 11 residues long. Germline CDR1 SGDLS, CDR2 YYNGEE. The CDR3: CASSAGASSTF. In nucleotides, the CDR3 is TGTGCCAGCAGCGCCGGGGCCTCTTCAACATTT.

The chain links TRBV7-2 to TRBJ1-2; D unclear. V was trimmed by 1 base and J by 7 bases, leaving 13 bases between them. CDR3 length equals 14 residues. Germline V gives CDR1 SGHTA, CDR2 FQGNSA. The DNA of the CDR3 is TGTGCCAGCAGCTTAGGTCTTGGGGAATCTGGCTACACCTTC. Translating gives CASSLGLGESGYTF.

The chain combines TRBV4-1 with TRBJ1-1, with D maybe TRBD1 (5 bases). The ends were cut back, 1 base at V and 1 base at J, with 13 bases in the middle. This CDR3 is built from 16 residues. CDR1 MGHRA and CDR2 YSYEKL come from the germline V gene. Written as DNA, the CDR3 is TGCGCCAGCAGCCAAGCGGAGAGGGACGGGAACACTGAAGCTTTCTTT. Translated, it gives CASSQAERDGNTEAFF.

The chain joins TRBV14 to TRBJ1-3; no definite D call. V was pared by 1 base and J by 12 bases, with 13 bases between. CDR3 length: 13 amino acids. Germline V gene lookup returns CDR1 SGHDN and CDR2 FVKESK. Here the CDR3 reads CASSQVYGGIIYF. For the CDR3, the DNA is TGTGCCAGCAGCCAAGTTTATGGCGGGATCATATATTTT.

The chain is built from TRBV20-1 and TRBJ2-3, with D hard to call. Trimming took off 4 bases at V and 2 bases at J, with 4 bases between the two ends. The germline V gene has CDR1 DFQATT and CDR2 SNEGSKA (reference sequence). This CDR3 has 11 amino acids. This CDR3 reads CSATDTDTQYF. The DNA of the CDR3 is TGCAGTGCTACTGACACAGATACGCAGTATTTT.

This clone was detected a few times. This chain links TRBV25-1 with TRBJ1-2; possible D gene TRBD1, 5 bases. The CDR3 spans 13 residues. Germline V gene data show CDR1 as MGHDK and CDR2 as SYGVNS. V dropped 1 base and J dropped 4 bases, with 7 bases sitting between them. CDR3 loop: CASSEWGGYGYTF. The CDR3 DNA is TGTGCCAGCAGTGAATGGGGCGGCTATGGCTACACCTTC.

V and J are TRBV28 and TRBJ1-2; D is ambiguous. This CDR3 comprises 14 residues. Germline-derived CDR1 and CDR2 are MDHEN and SYDVKM. The germline V and J ends were trimmed by 2 bases and 4 bases, with 11 bases remaining between them. The CDR3 region is CASSLNSRAYGYTF. The CDR3 coding sequence is TGTGCCAGCAGTTTAAACAGCAGAGCCTATGGCTACACCTTC.

The chain links TRBV6-1 to TRBJ1-5; possibly TRBD1 for D (6 bases). The CDR3 runs to 14 residues. The V and J ends lost 4 bases and 2 bases respectively, with 9 bases between them. The germline V gene encodes CDR1 MNHNS and CDR2 SASEGT. DNA for the CDR3: TGTGCCAGCAGTGCGGGACATGGCAATCAGCCCCAGCATTTT. This sequence encodes CASSAGHGNQPQHF.

The gene calls are TRBV7-2 and TRBJ1-2, with a possible D match to TRBD1 (5 bases). Between the trimmed V and J ends, which lost 3 bases and 7 bases, there was a span of 18 bases. This CDR3 region has 15 residues. CDR1 and CDR2 (germline): SGHTA, FQGNSA. The CDR3 here is CASSLLLGRVGGYTF. The CDR3 coding sequence is TGTGCCAGCAGCTTGTTATTGGGCAGGGTGGGTGGCTACACCTTC. The entire variable domain, with the rest obtained from reference TRBV7-2 and TRBJ1-2, is as follows: GAGVSQSPSNKVTEKGKDVELRCDPISGHTALYWYRQSLGQGLEFLIYFQGNSAPDKSGLPSDRFSAERTGGSVSTLTIQRTQQEDSAVYLCASSLLLGRVGGYTFGSGTRLTVV.

The chain joins TRBV5-6 to TRBJ2-1; 8 bases agree with TRBD1. V shed 7 bases and J 8 bases; nucleotides not matched to a gene: 11. The CDR3 loop spans 14 amino acids. The germline gives CDR1 SGHDT, CDR2 YYEEEE. CDR3 region: CASGTIHRGDEQFF. The DNA for the CDR3 is TGTGCCAGCGGAACCATTCACAGGGGGGATGAGCAGTTCTTC.

The chain combines TRBV28 with TRBJ2-2; 7 nucleotides match TRBD2. The junction had 3 bases not matched to a gene; V was cut back by 3 bases and J by 2 bases. CDR1 MDHEN and CDR2 SYDVKM come from the germline V gene. This CDR3 is built from 15 residues. CDR3 protein: CASSFGGRNTGELFF. The CDR3, as DNA: TGTGCCAGCAGTTTTGGCGGGAGAAACACCGGGGAGCTGTTTTTT.

This clone was seen a handful of times. The V gene is TRBV29-1, the J gene TRBJ2-1; possible D gene TRBD1, 6 bases. V lost 5 bases to trimming and J lost 6 bases, with 17 bases between them. CDR1 is SQVTM, CDR2 ANQGSEA, per germline. There are 14 residues in the CDR3. The CDR3 DNA is TGCAGCGTTCAGGTAACAGGGTCGTCCAATGAGCAGTTCTTC. It yields the protein CSVQVTGSSNEQFF.

This clone was observed once. The rearrangement links TRBV11-2 to TRBJ2-2, with D possibly being TRBD1 or TRBD2 (5 bases each). Germline V gives CDR1 SGHAT, CDR2 FQNNGV. The V and J ends lost 6 bases and 4 bases respectively, with 18 bases between them. The CDR3 sequence is 16 residues long. CDR3 in amino acids: CASRNRDRGFTGELFF. The CDR3 nucleotides read TGTGCCAGCAGGAACCGGGACCGAGGTTTCACCGGGGAGCTGTTTTTT.

The chain uses TRBV9 and TRBJ2-1; 8 positions agree with TRBD2. This CDR3 is built from 15 residues. Losses at the gene ends were 0 bases for V and 2 bases for J; bases not matched to a gene: 1. Germline CDR1 and CDR2: SGDLS and YYNGEE. The CDR3 loop is CASSVGSGTYNEQFF. CDR3 DNA: TGTGCCAGCAGCGTAGGTAGCGGGACCTACAATGAGCAGTTCTTC.

This rearrangement joins TRBV5-4 to TRBJ2-3, with 9 bases fitting TRBD2. The CDR3 has 14 amino acids. Germline loops: CDR1 SGHNT, CDR2 YYREEE (reference sequence). The V and J ends lost 4 bases and 4 bases, in that order; junction bases with no gene match: 4. Written as DNA, the CDR3 is TGTGCCAGCAGCCTTAGCGGGGGCCCAGATACGCAGTATTTT. This gives the protein CASSLSGGPDTQYF.

This clone has a single count. The rearrangement uses TRBV7-7 and TRBJ2-1; no clear D gene. Looked up from germline, CDR1 is SSHAT and CDR2 is FNYEAQ (reference sequence). The CDR3 loop spans 13 amino acids. V was cut by 1 base and J by 2 bases, with 3 bases left in between. Written as DNA, the CDR3 is TGTGCCAGCAGCTTAGGGGCCTACAATGAGCAGTTCTTC. It encodes CASSLGAYNEQFF.

This chain links TRBV6-4 with TRBJ1-1; TRBD1 agrees at 7 bases. From germline, CDR1 is MRHNA and CDR2 SNTAGT. This CDR3 is 14 amino acids long. The J segment lost 5 bases and the V segment lost 4 bases, leaving 7 bases of the junction unmatched. CDR3 coding DNA: TGTGCCAGCAGTGGCTCGGACAGGAGGACTGAAGCTTTCTTT. It yields the protein CASSGSDRRTEAFF.

The chain combines TRBV11-2 with TRBJ1-1; D ambiguous. Trimming stripped 1 base from V and 0 bases from J, with 15 bases between. The germline V gene encodes CDR1 SGHAT and CDR2 FQNNGV. The CDR3 contains 17 residues. The CDR3 coding sequence is TGTGCCAGCAGCTTAGTTTCGGGTTGGAGTATGAACACTGAAGCTTTCTTT. It specifies CASSLVSGWSMNTEAFF.

This clone was seen a handful of times. In nucleotides, the CDR3 is TGTGCCAGCAGTGACTCGATTTGGTCACTCCGCAATGAGCAGTTCTTC. Protein sequence: CASSDSIWSLRNEQFF. The chain is built from TRBV6-4 and TRBJ2-1; D gene unclear. The CDR3 spans 16 residues. Trimming left V 0 bases short and J 6 bases short, with 15 bases between. CDR1 is MRHNA, CDR2 SNTAGT, per germline.

This clone occurred once. The chain has TRBV10-3 and TRBJ2-1; TRBD2 might be the D (6 bases). The ends were cut back, 6 bases at V and 7 bases at J, with 13 bases in the middle. Germline V gene sequence: CDR1 ENHRY, CDR2 SYGVKD. This CDR3 is 13 amino acids long. The CDR3 DNA reads TGTGCCATCAGGAGGGACTTGACTAATGAGCAGTTCTTC. Protein: CAIRRDLTNEQFF.

The CDR3 region has the DNA TGTGCCAGCAGTGAAGGTGGGCCCCGTGGCTACACCTTC. This gives the protein CASSEGGPRGYTF. The chain couples TRBV2 to TRBJ1-2; D call uncertain. Per germline, CDR1 SNHLY and CDR2 FYNNEI. V shed 1 base and J shed 7 bases, with 10 bases lying between them. The CDR3 totals 13 residues.

The J gene is TRBJ2-5, the V gene TRBV7-6, with D maybe TRBD2 (5 bases). The V gene lost 0 bases and the J gene lost 4 bases, with 9 bases spanning the gap. The CDR3 spans 14 residues. The germline V gene encodes CDR1 SGHVS and CDR2 FNYEAQ. CDR3 bases: TGTGCCAGCAGCTTAGCCGGGGTGGCAGAGACCCAGTACTTC. Amino acid sequence: CASSLAGVAETQYF.